A selection of T cell receptor beta chains follows, all from one sample in a study of cytomegalovirus exposure and HLA in healthy donors. Using immunoSEQ multiplex PCR, the repertoire was profiled, and TCRdb retains in-frame clones only, with some absent. The sample contains around 150,000 clones, 86% of which appear only once. Material for sequencing was PBMCs. The origin of the receptors is a woman in her twenties or thirties in good health and CMV-seronegative. Each CDR3 is given with its conserved first and last residue. D genes are given only for firm matches. Only part of the rows carry a size: once, few, many, or a class if the clone is expanded.

v_call: TRBV7-2
clone_size: once
d_call: TRBD2
j_call: TRBJ2-3
cdr3_nt: TGTGCCAGCAGCTTAGTAACTAGCGGGAGGGCCACAGATACGCAGTATTTT
cdr3_aa: CASSLVTSGRATDTQYF

v_call: TRBV6-5
clone_size: NA
d_call: TRBD1
j_call: TRBJ2-7
cdr3_nt: TGTGCCAGCAGTAGGACAGGGGGCGAGCAGTACTTC
cdr3_aa: CASSRTGGEQYF

v_call: TRBV9
clone_size: NA
d_call: TRBD1
j_call: TRBJ2-3
cdr3_nt: TGTGCCAGCAGCGCGGAGGGACAGGATGGGCAGTATTTT
cdr3_aa: CASSAEGQDGQYF

v_call: TRBV5-4
clone_size: once
d_call: NA
j_call: TRBJ1-3
cdr3_nt: TGTGCCAGCAGCTTGGGAGCAGGGTTCTCTGGAAACACCATATATTTT
cdr3_aa: CASSLGAGFSGNTIYF

v_call: TRBV29-1
clone_size: NA
d_call: NA
j_call: TRBJ1-1
cdr3_nt: TGCAGCGCTGAAGGAGACAGGGAAGCTTTCTTT
cdr3_aa: CSAEGDREAFF

v_call: TRBV6-5
clone_size: NA
d_call: NA
j_call: TRBJ2-3
cdr3_nt: TGTGCCAGCAGTCTCGGGACCCAGAGCACAGATACGCAGTATTTT
cdr3_aa: CASSLGTQSTDTQYF

v_call: TRBV4-3
clone_size: NA
d_call: TRBD1
j_call: TRBJ1-4
cdr3_nt: TGCGCCAGCAGCCAAGCAGGGGGCAGGGATGAAAAACTGTTTTTT
cdr3_aa: CASSQAGGRDEKLFF

v_call: TRBV6-5
clone_size: NA
d_call: NA
j_call: TRBJ1-1
cdr3_nt: TGTGCCAGCAGTCCACAGGGTTCTACGGTTGTGGCTTTCTTT
cdr3_aa: CASSPQGSTVVAFF

v_call: TRBV5-4
clone_size: few
d_call: TRBD1
j_call: TRBJ1-2
cdr3_nt: TGTGCCAGCAGCTTGCCGACAGGGAGAGAATATGGCTACACCTTC
cdr3_aa: CASSLPTGREYGYTF

v_call: TRBV7-2
clone_size: NA
d_call: NA
j_call: TRBJ2-2
cdr3_nt: TGTGCCAGCAGCGCAGGGGGGCGGAGCCGCCTCACCGGGGAGCTGTTTTTT
cdr3_aa: CASSAGGRSRLTGELFF

v_call: TRBV4-3
clone_size: NA
d_call: NA
j_call: TRBJ1-1
cdr3_nt: TGCGCCAGCAGCCAAGTTGGAGGGGGGAACACTGAAGCTTTCTTT
cdr3_aa: CASSQVGGGNTEAFF

v_call: TRBV18
clone_size: NA
d_call: NA
j_call: TRBJ2-2
cdr3_nt: TGTGCCAGCTCACCAGGGTCAGTTCAAGCCGGGGAGCTGTTTTTT
cdr3_aa: CASSPGSVQAGELFF

v_call: TRBV19
clone_size: NA
d_call: TRBD1
j_call: TRBJ2-7
cdr3_nt: TGTGCCAGTAGCTCAATCCGGGACAGGGCACCAGGATGGGTCTACGAGCAGTACTTC
cdr3_aa: CASSSIRDRAPGWVYEQYF

v_call: TRBV4-1
clone_size: NA
d_call: TRBD1
j_call: TRBJ1-1
cdr3_nt: TGCGCCAGCAGCCACCGACAGGGGGCGAACACTGAAGCTTTCTTT
cdr3_aa: CASSHRQGANTEAFF

v_call: TRBV27
clone_size: NA
d_call: NA
j_call: TRBJ2-3
cdr3_nt: TGTGCCAGCAGCGGATTCGGGGGGCATCAGTATTTT
cdr3_aa: CASSGFGGHQYF

v_call: TRBV5-1
clone_size: NA
d_call: NA
j_call: TRBJ2-4
cdr3_nt: TGCGCCAGCAGCTTGATGGGTTGGCTAGCTGGAAACATTCAGTACTTC
cdr3_aa: CASSLMGWLAGNIQYF

v_call: TRBV6-6
clone_size: NA
d_call: NA
j_call: TRBJ2-1
cdr3_nt: TGTGCCAGCAAGGGGGGGCGTCCCGGCAATGAGCAGTTCTTC
cdr3_aa: CASKGGRPGNEQFF

v_call: TRBV6-6
clone_size: NA
d_call: NA
j_call: TRBJ1-4
cdr3_nt: TGTGCCAGCAGTACCCCTCCGAATGAAAAACTGTTTTTT
cdr3_aa: CASSTPPNEKLFF

v_call: TRBV19
clone_size: few
d_call: TRBD1
j_call: TRBJ1-1
cdr3_nt: TGTGCCAGTACCCCGCGAGGGGGCATTGCTGAAGCTTTCTTT
cdr3_aa: CASTPRGGIAEAFF

v_call: TRBV7-2
clone_size: NA
d_call: NA
j_call: TRBJ2-1
cdr3_nt: TGTGCCAGCCTCGGGGGCGATTACAATGAGCAGTTCTTC
cdr3_aa: CASLGGDYNEQFF

v_call: TRBV5-6
clone_size: NA
d_call: TRBD1
j_call: TRBJ2-5
cdr3_nt: TGTGCCAGCAGCTGGGACAGGGGAAAAGAGACCCAGTACTTC
cdr3_aa: CASSWDRGKETQYF

v_call: TRBV7-8
clone_size: NA
d_call: NA
j_call: TRBJ1-5
cdr3_nt: TGTGCCAGCAGCTTATTACAAAGTCGAAGCAATCAGCCCCAGCATTTT
cdr3_aa: CASSLLQSRSNQPQHF

v_call: TRBV4-1
clone_size: NA
d_call: NA
j_call: TRBJ1-5
cdr3_nt: TGCGCCAGCAGCCCGAGCAGGGTTGGTCAGCCCCAGCATTTT
cdr3_aa: CASSPSRVGQPQHF

v_call: TRBV5-6
clone_size: NA
d_call: TRBD1
j_call: TRBJ2-7
cdr3_nt: TGTGCCAGCAGCTCTATATCCGGGACAGCCTACGAGCAGTACTTC
cdr3_aa: CASSSISGTAYEQYF

v_call: TRBV5-1
clone_size: NA
d_call: TRBD1
j_call: TRBJ1-4
cdr3_nt: TGCGCCAGCAGCGAAACAGGGGTGCCTAATGAAAAACTGTTTTTT
cdr3_aa: CASSETGVPNEKLFF

v_call: TRBV15
clone_size: NA
d_call: TRBD1
j_call: TRBJ2-7
cdr3_nt: TGTGCCACCAGCAGAGAGGTGGGACAGTCACGCCCTTACGAGCAGTACTTC
cdr3_aa: CATSREVGQSRPYEQYF

v_call: TRBV5-1
clone_size: NA
d_call: NA
j_call: TRBJ2-7
cdr3_nt: TGCGCCAGCAGCGCGGGACGAAGGGTTGACGAGCAGTACTTC
cdr3_aa: CASSAGRRVDEQYF

v_call: TRBV20-1
clone_size: NA
d_call: NA
j_call: TRBJ2-7
cdr3_nt: TGCAGTGCTAGGGCGGGGCAGTACTTC
cdr3_aa: CSARAGQYF

v_call: TRBV11-2
clone_size: NA
d_call: NA
j_call: TRBJ2-7
cdr3_nt: TGTGCCAGCAGACTCCCCCCCTACGAGCAGTACTTC
cdr3_aa: CASRLPPYEQYF

v_call: TRBV5-8
clone_size: NA
d_call: NA
j_call: TRBJ1-1
cdr3_nt: TGTGCCAGCAGCTTGGCTGGTAATGGGAACACTGAAGCTTTCTTT
cdr3_aa: CASSLAGNGNTEAFF

v_call: TRBV6-1
clone_size: few
d_call: NA
j_call: TRBJ2-7
cdr3_nt: TGTGCCAGCAGCGGGGGACTGACCTACGAGCAGTACTTC
cdr3_aa: CASSGGLTYEQYF

v_call: TRBV4-1
clone_size: NA
d_call: NA
j_call: TRBJ1-5
cdr3_nt: TGCGCCAGCAGCCACGTTACAAGTAGCAATCAGCCCCAGCATTTT
cdr3_aa: CASSHVTSSNQPQHF

v_call: TRBV28
clone_size: NA
d_call: NA
j_call: TRBJ1-1
cdr3_nt: TGTGCCAGCAGTTTATGGAACACTGAAGCTTTCTTT
cdr3_aa: CASSLWNTEAFF

v_call: TRBV29-1
clone_size: once
d_call: NA
j_call: TRBJ1-1
cdr3_nt: TGCAGCGTTGTAGCCCCCCACGAAGCTTTCTTT
cdr3_aa: CSVVAPHEAFF

v_call: TRBV14
clone_size: NA
d_call: NA
j_call: TRBJ2-7
cdr3_nt: TGTGCCAGCAGCCCACTTATGGGGGAGCAGTACTTC
cdr3_aa: CASSPLMGEQYF

v_call: TRBV19
clone_size: NA
d_call: TRBD1
j_call: TRBJ2-3
cdr3_nt: TGTGCCAGTGGGACAGGGGCTCGGGGGGGCACAGATACGCAGTATTTT
cdr3_aa: CASGTGARGGTDTQYF

v_call: TRBV2
clone_size: NA
d_call: TRBD2
j_call: TRBJ2-1
cdr3_nt: TGTGCCAGCAGTGAATCGGCGGGAGGGGTTGAGCAGTTCTTC
cdr3_aa: CASSESAGGVEQFF

v_call: TRBV4-2
clone_size: NA
d_call: TRBD1
j_call: TRBJ1-4
cdr3_nt: TGTGCCAGCACCCCAGGGGGACAGGCCACCTGGGAAAAACTGTTTTTT
cdr3_aa: CASTPGGQATWEKLFF

v_call: TRBV6-5
clone_size: NA
d_call: NA
j_call: TRBJ2-4
cdr3_nt: TGTGCCAGCAGTTCAGGGGACGGGAACATTCAGTACTTC
cdr3_aa: CASSSGDGNIQYF

v_call: TRBV15
clone_size: few
d_call: NA
j_call: TRBJ2-5
cdr3_nt: TGTGCCACCAGCAGAGATATAGGACCACAAGAGACCCAGTACTTC
cdr3_aa: CATSRDIGPQETQYF

v_call: TRBV30
clone_size: NA
d_call: TRBD1
j_call: TRBJ2-2
cdr3_nt: TGTGCCTGGACACCACTCACAGGGGGAATCGGGGAGCTGTTTTTT
cdr3_aa: CAWTPLTGGIGELFF

v_call: TRBV5-1
clone_size: NA
d_call: TRBD1
j_call: TRBJ1-1
cdr3_nt: TGCGCCAGCAGCTTGGGGGGGACAGTCTCTGAAGCTTTCTTT
cdr3_aa: CASSLGGTVSEAFF